The clone carrying this TCR beta chain was observed a few times. The sample comes from a study of blood T cell repertoires in COVID-19. Looking at the study overall: There were acute and convalescent COVID-19 samples, and they came from the United States, Italy and Spain.

V was pared by 6 bases and J by 4 bases, with 8 bases of the junction left unmatched. Germline V gene data show CDR1 as LNHDA and CDR2 as SQIVND (reference sequence). This CDR3 has 15 amino acids. Sequenced by immunoSEQ multiplex PCR; TCRdb stores in-frame clones only, minus some. The repertoire holds about 170,000 clones, with 80% to 90% as singletons. Participants were aged 18 to 89 years from approximately 25 US areas. The genes are TRBV19 and TRBJ2-3; 9 positions agree with TRBD1. The sequenced material came from PBMCs or T cells enriched from blood (not recorded which). The clonotype originates from a woman in her forties or fifties in a cohort exposed to, infected with or recovered from COVID-19 (not recorded which). The CDR3 DNA reads TGTGCCAGTAGAAAGGGGACAGGGAGGGCAGATACGCAGTATTTT. Amino acids: CASRKGTGRADTQYF.